These 21 T cell receptor beta chains came from one sample sequenced in a study of vaccination effects on CD4 cells after COVID-19. No antigen has been assigned to these receptors. At the end of 9 to 11 days of culture, CD4+ T cells were isolated. Assay used: immunoSEQ multiplex PCR; TCRdb lists only in-frame clones, some missing. The sample consists of about 76,000 clones, roughly four fifths of them appearing once. This material consisted of CD4+ T cells from PBMCs cultured without peptide, taken before COVID-19 vaccination. Receptors were obtained from a human donor who received a COVID-19 vaccine.

V gene TRBV6-5 combines with J gene TRBJ1-2, with 8 bases that match TRBD1. V dropped 6 bases and J dropped 5; count of bases not matched to a gene: 5. The CDR3 runs 13 residues. Germline-derived CDR1 and CDR2 are MNHEY and SVGAGI. DNA of the CDR3: TGTGCCAGCAGAAGGACAGGGCGATATGGCTACACCTTC. It is translated as CASRRTGRYGYTF.

This rearrangement joins TRBV6-6 to TRBJ1-2; 7 positions agree with TRBD1. There are 16 residues in the CDR3. With 2 bases clipped from V and 0 bases from J, the junction kept 6 bases outside the gene matches. Germline loops: CDR1 MNHNY, CDR2 SVGAGI (reference sequence). The CDR3 sequence: CASSYQGQTANYGYTF. The CDR3 bases are TGTGCCAGCAGTTACCAGGGACAGACAGCTAACTATGGCTACACCTTC.

The chain carries TRBV5-1 and TRBJ2-2; D is undetermined. With 2 bases removed from V and 7 bases from J, the gap between germline ends came to 12 bases. The CDR3 is 14 residues long. Germline CDR1 SGHRS, CDR2 YFSETQ. CDR3 sequence: CASSFLGSGGELFF. The CDR3 DNA reads TGCGCCAGCAGCTTCCTTGGTTCAGGCGGGGAGCTGTTTTTT.

The sample holds a few counts of this clone. The chain is built from TRBV5-6 and TRBJ2-1; perhaps TRBD1 as D (5 bases). The germline V gene encodes CDR1 SGHDT and CDR2 YYEEEE. Trimming removed 5 bases from V and 8 bases from J, with 11 bases in between. The CDR3 has 12 amino acids. In nucleotides, the CDR3 is TGTGCCAGCAGTTTTGGGGCTTATGAGCAGTTCTTC. It translates to CASSFGAYEQFF. The entire variable domain, with the rest obtained from reference TRBV5-6 and TRBJ2-1, is as follows: DAGVTQSPTHLIKTRGQQVTLRCSPKSGHDTVSWYQQALGQGPQFIFQYYEEEERQRGNFPDRFSGHQFPNYSSELNVNALLLGDSALYLCASSFGAYEQFFGPGTRLTVL.

V and J are TRBV5-6 and TRBJ1-2; D uncertain. This CDR3 contains 13 residues. Trimming took 1 base from V and 4 from J, leaving 8 bases between them. The germline V gene encodes CDR1 SGHDT and CDR2 YYEEEE. CDR3: CASSLRASYGYTF. As DNA, the CDR3 is TGTGCCAGCAGCTTGCGAGCCAGCTATGGCTACACCTTC.

This clone turned up a few times. The chain couples TRBV2 to TRBJ1-6, with a weak D call TRBD1 (5 bases). Germline V gene data show CDR1 as SNHLY and CDR2 as FYNNEI. The CDR3 spans 12 residues. Deletions cut 3 bases from V and 18 bases from J, with 15 bases between. CDR3 coding DNA: TGTGCCAGCAGTGACCGGGACGGCGCGAGCCACTTT. It encodes CASSDRDGASHF.

The CDR3: CASQSTSGRKGLADYEQYV. DNA of the CDR3: TGTGCCAGCCAGTCTACTTCTGGACGCAAAGGGTTGGCAGACTACGAGCAGTACGTC. The V and J genes are TRBV27 and TRBJ2-7; the D is unclear. Germline lookup yields CDR1 MNHEY and CDR2 SMNVEV (reference sequence). This CDR3 is built from 19 residues. The V end was cut by 8 bases, the J end by 3 bases, with 32 bases between.

The V gene is TRBV5-4, the J gene TRBJ2-3; 9 nucleotides agree with TRBD2. The V and J ends lost 2 bases and 1 base, in that order; junction bases with no gene match: 5. The CDR3 has 16 residues. Germline CDR1 is SGHNT and CDR2 is YYREEE (reference sequence). The CDR3 DNA reads as TGTGCCAGCAGCTTAGGAACTAGCGGGCGCACAGATACGCAGTATTTT. This encodes CASSLGTSGRTDTQYF.

About this clone itself: This clone may be a read error of a much larger clone one base away. The chain joins TRBV7-2 to TRBJ1-1; D not certain. The CDR3 has 12 amino acids. V shed 1 base and J shed 0 bases, with 0 bases lying between them. Germline V gives CDR1 SGHTA, CDR2 FQGNSA. The CDR3 nucleotides read TGTGCCAGCAGCTTAGTGAACACTGAAGCTTTCTTT. This codes for CASSLVNTEAFF.

The rearrangement joins TRBV5-1 to TRBJ2-5; 13 bases align to TRBD2. The J segment lost 1 base and the V segment lost 3 bases, leaving 3 bases of the junction unmatched. In germline, CDR1 is SGHRS, CDR2 YFSETQ. The CDR3 extends over 16 amino acids. The CDR3 nucleotides are TGCGCCAGCAGCTGGACTAGCGGGGGCCTCCAAGAGACCCAGTACTTC. The encoded protein is CASSWTSGGLQETQYF.

This chain joins TRBV5-6 and TRBJ1-2; TRBD1 is a possible D gene (6 bases). V lost 0 bases and J lost 4, with 13 bases in between. This CDR3 is built from 15 residues. The germline V gene has CDR1 SGHDT and CDR2 YYEEEE. This CDR3 reads CASSLEVTGAYGYTF. Written as DNA, the CDR3 is TGTGCCAGCAGCTTGGAGGTGACAGGAGCCTATGGCTACACCTTC.

This sequence joins TRBV30 and TRBJ1-2; 7 bases agree with TRBD1. The CDR3 spans 14 residues. J gave up 2 bases and V 3 bases, and 6 bases lay outside the gene matches. CDR1 is GTSNPN, CDR2 SVGIG, per germline (reference sequence). The DNA of the CDR3 is TGTGCCTGGAGGTCGGCAGGGGGGAACTATGGCTACACCTTC. Amino acid sequence: CAWRSAGGNYGYTF.

The rearrangement uses TRBV4-1 and TRBJ1-5; no definite D call. Germline V CDR1 and CDR2: MGHRA, YSYEKL. The CDR3 is made up of 12 amino acids. V lost 4 bases and J 3 bases, leaving 4 bases between the germline ends. Written as DNA, the CDR3 is TGCGCCAGCAGCCGACCCAATCAGCCCCAGCATTTT. This codes for CASSRPNQPQHF.

The V call is TRBV6-5, the J call TRBJ1-4; 11 nucleotides line up with TRBD1. Germline CDR1 reads MNHEY; CDR2 reads SVGAGI. With V trimmed by 10 bases and J by 5 bases, 6 bases remained unmatched. The CDR3 totals 14 residues. The CDR3 region has the DNA TGTGCCACCGGACAGGGGGCGCGCAATGAAAAACTGTTTTTT. Amino acids: CATGQGARNEKLFF.

The gene calls are TRBV5-6 and TRBJ1-2; 8 positions agree with TRBD1. J lost 10 bases, V lost 2 bases, and 10 bases had no gene match. The CDR3 loop spans 14 amino acids. Germline V lookup: CDR1 SGHDT, CDR2 YYEEEE. CDR3 in amino acids: CASSFRTGSVAYTF. The CDR3 coding sequence is TGTGCCAGCAGCTTCCGGACAGGGAGTGTTGCCTACACCTTC.

This sequence joins TRBV10-3 and TRBJ2-3, with TRBD1 as a possible D gene (5 bases). The CDR3 runs 12 residues. Trimming took off 6 bases at V and 2 bases at J, with 6 bases between the two ends. The germline CDR1 and CDR2 sequences are ENHRY and SYGVKD. In DNA form, the CDR3 reads TGTGCCATCAGAGGGGCCACAGATACGCAGTATTTT. Amino acid sequence: CAIRGATDTQYF.

The DNA for the CDR3 is TGTGCCAGCAGCTACTCACAGGGAGCCGGAAACACCATATATTTT. The encoded protein is CASSYSQGAGNTIYF. This chain connects TRBV11-2 to TRBJ1-3, with D perhaps matching TRBD1 (6 bases). The CDR3 sequence is 15 residues long. Per the germline V gene, CDR1 is SGHAT and CDR2 is FQNNGV. V lost 4 bases, J lost 4 bases, and 14 bases lay in between.

The V and J genes are TRBV10-3 and TRBJ2-5, with TRBD2 matching 8 bases. This CDR3 has 16 amino acids. V trimming: 8 bases; J trimming: 8 bases; junction bases outside the gene matches: 19. CDR1 is ENHRY, CDR2 SYGVKD, per germline. As DNA, the CDR3 is TGTGCCATCGGGGATCCTGCCAGCGGGGGTTCCTTTACCCAGTACTTC. This gives the protein CAIGDPASGGSFTQYF.

V gene TRBV19 combines with J gene TRBJ2-2; D call uncertain. The CDR3 runs to 15 residues. The germline gives CDR1 LNHDA, CDR2 SQIVND (reference sequence). V shed 3 bases and J shed 3 bases, with 11 bases lying between them. The CDR3 is CASSIFGSYTGELFF. The CDR3 DNA reads TGTGCCAGTAGTATTTTCGGTTCCTACACCGGGGAGCTGTTTTTT.

This chain uses TRBV24-1 with TRBJ1-3; tentative D call: TRBD1 (6 bases). The V gene's germline CDR1 is KGHDR and CDR2 SFDVKD. V was shortened by 4 bases and J by 0 bases, with 12 bases between the two germline ends. The CDR3 loop spans 16 amino acids. CDR3 nucleotides: TGTGCCACCAGTGACGGGGGCAGGGACTCTGGAAACACCATATATTTT. Protein: CATSDGGRDSGNTIYF.

CDR3 amino acids: CASSGDRAETQYF. The CDR3 DNA follows: TGTGCCAGCAGTGGGGACAGGGCCGAGACCCAGTACTTC. The rearrangement joins TRBV2 to TRBJ2-5; 9 bases are a match to TRBD1. CDR1 and CDR2 from the germline V gene are SNHLY and FYNNEI. The CDR3 totals 13 residues. Trimming at V came to 4 bases and at J to 5 bases, leaving 2 bases not matched to a gene.